The following is a TCR beta chain sequence with its context. The record originates from a study of blood T cell repertoires in COVID-19. Study as a whole: COVID-19 samples, acute and convalescent, were from the United States, Italy and Spain. T cells, B-cell-depleted T cells, or PBMCs provided the cDNA or gDNA that served as material.

With 3 bases clipped from V and 0 bases from J, the junction kept 11 bases outside the gene matches. The CDR3 length is 19 residues. Germline V gives CDR1 SGHDT, CDR2 YYEEEE. Per the original data handling: Cell counts per sample came from amplifying reference gene primers. Only in-frame clones appear in the TCRdb table, and some are missing; sequencing was by immunoSEQ multiplex PCR. That table gives V, J and clone size, and the DNA gave D and trimming. The sample gives more than 300,000 clones, 88% of which show up once; more than 5.5% is in the top ten. Seattle patient enrollment occurred during active infection, with longitudinal follow-up thereafter.

This rearrangement joins TRBV5-6 to TRBJ2-3; 12 bases are a match to TRBD2. Sequencing was carried out using peripheral blood. The clonotype comes from a woman in her seventies with COVID-19, enrolled during active disease. CDR3 residues: CASSSMTSGGLPSTDTQYF. The DNA of the CDR3 is TGTGCCAGCAGCTCCATGACTAGCGGGGGCCTTCCTAGCACAGATACGCAGTATTTT.